A single sample is the source of the 17 T cell receptor beta chains below, sequenced in a study of T cells in Graves' hyperthyroidism and ophthalmopathy (dated by TCRdb to 2018 to 2020). Preparation of the library involved multiplex PCR. The instrument given in TCRdb is Illumina HiSeq 2000. Amplification of TCR beta CDR3 regions was carried out from RNA transcripts. For the first round of RT-PCR on the TCR CDR3, the HTBI primer set was used together with the Qiagen OneStep RT-PCR kit. TCRdb's own reprocessing of the public reads used fastp at Q25 and MiXCR and kept productive beta chains. Each CDR3 protein gets just one entry, which takes the most common genes and DNA from the rows behind it. Present in this sample are roughly 500,000 distinct CDR3 sequences, 35% to 50% of which were seen just once. In total, the top ten clones hold around 44% of the sample. The sample consisted of peripheral blood or thyroid tissue (not recorded which). These receptor sequences come from an adult woman with Graves' disease, either hyperthyroidism or ophthalmopathy (not recorded which).

The chain recombines TRBV11-2 with TRBJ2-2; no reliable D call. Germline V gene lookup returns CDR1 SGHAT and CDR2 FQNNGV. This CDR3 is 15 amino acids long. The V and J ends lost 7 bases and 3 bases respectively, with 15 bases between them. The CDR3 DNA reads as TGTGCCAGCACCGAACCATTCATCGACACCGGGGAGCTGTTTTTT. It specifies CASTEPFIDTGELFF.

The rearrangement joins TRBV7-8 to TRBJ1-2; TRBD1 aligns across 9 bases. This CDR3 spans 15 amino acids. V trimming: 5 bases; J trimming: 4 bases; junction bases outside the gene matches: 8. Germline CDR1 and CDR2: SGHVS and FQNEAQ. CDR3 sequence (DNA): TGTGCCAGCAGCGTTGACCCGGGACAGGGCTATGGCTACACCTTC. Translation gives CASSVDPGQGYGYTF. The full variable domain, its missing parts supplied by reference TRBV7-8 and TRBJ1-2, is GAGVSQSPRYKVAKRGQDVALRCDPISGHVSLFWYQQALGQGPEFLTYFQNEAQLDKSGLPSDRFFAERPEGSVSTLKIQRTQQEDSAVYLCASSVDPGQGYGYTFGSGTRLTVV.

The V call is TRBV5-1, the J call TRBJ1-1, with no clear D. In germline, CDR1 is SGHRS, CDR2 YFSETQ. Trimming shortened V by 4 bases and J by 6 bases, and 16 bases separated the two germline ends. The CDR3 has 14 amino acids. Written as DNA, the CDR3 is TGCGCCAGCAGCGTTGGGGTCGGGGTTGCTGAAGCTTTCTTT. The encoded protein is CASSVGVGVAEAFF.

This clonotype occurred a few times. The rearrangement links TRBV2 to TRBJ1-6; D may be TRBD1 (5 bases). V lost 4 bases, J lost 10 bases, and 14 bases lay in between. The CDR3 loop spans 14 amino acids. Germline CDR1 SNHLY, CDR2 FYNNEI. CDR3 DNA: TGTGCCAGCAGTGTAGAGGGGAGAAGCTCACCCCTCCACTTT. Translating it yields CASSVEGRSSPLHF.

This chain connects TRBV7-8 to TRBJ1-1, with 9 bases aligning to TRBD1. From germline, CDR1 is SGHVS and CDR2 FQNEAQ. There are 13 residues in the CDR3. Trimming removed 5 bases from V and 10 bases from J; junction bases left unmatched: 8. This chain's CDR3 is CASSEIQGALAFF. The DNA for the CDR3 is TGTGCCAGCAGCGAAATACAGGGGGCCCTAGCTTTCTTT. Full variable domain (missing parts from reference TRBV7-8 and TRBJ1-1): GAGVSQSPRYKVAKRGQDVALRCDPISGHVSLFWYQQALGQGPEFLTYFQNEAQLDKSGLPSDRFFAERPEGSVSTLKIQRTQQEDSAVYLCASSEIQGALAFFGQGTRLTVV.

With regard to this clonotype: An end of the junction does not agree with germline; a read error may underlie this. The J gene is TRBJ2-3, the V gene TRBV11-2; D remains ambiguous. Looked up from germline, CDR1 is SGHAT and CDR2 is FQNNGV. There are 11 residues in the CDR3. The CDR3 sequence: CASSLDRASHF. CDR3 in DNA: TGTGCCAGCAGCTTGGACCGGGCATCCCATTTT.

V is TRBV7-2 and J is TRBJ1-1; the D is unclear. The CDR3 loop spans 13 amino acids. The V gene's germline CDR1 is SGHTA and CDR2 FQGNSA. V dropped 5 bases and J dropped 4 bases, with 11 bases sitting between them. CDR3 nucleotide sequence: TGTGCCAGCAGCCGGACTGGCCCCACTGAAGCTTTCTTT. Translated: CASSRTGPTEAFF. Combining the CDR3 with reference TRBV7-2 and TRBJ1-1 gives the whole variable domain GAGVSQSPSNKVTEKGKDVELRCDPISGHTALYWYRQSLGQGLEFLIYFQGNSAPDKSGLPSDRFSAERTGGSVSTLTIQRTQQEDSAVYLCASSRTGPTEAFFGQGTRLTVV.

V usage is TRBV7-2 and J usage is TRBJ2-2; D is uncertain. In germline, CDR1 is SGHTA, CDR2 FQGNSA. Deletions cut 5 bases from V and 7 bases from J, with 5 bases between. The CDR3 contains 11 residues. CDR3 in DNA: TGTGCCAGCAGCACCGGCGGGGAGCTGTTTTTT. As protein: CASSTGGELFF.

This clonotype was recorded a few times. This sequence joins TRBV11-2 and TRBJ1-1; 9 bases line up with TRBD1. V dropped 4 bases and J dropped 11; count of bases not matched to a gene: 5. The CDR3 covers 12 residues. Germline V gives CDR1 SGHAT, CDR2 FQNNGV. CDR3 coding DNA: TGTGCCAGCAGCTGGGACAGGGTGGAGGCTTTCTTT. This codes for CASSWDRVEAFF.

This clonotype has just a few counts. J is TRBJ1-1 and V is TRBV5-1, with unresolved D. This CDR3 contains 14 residues. Germline V lookup: CDR1 SGHRS, CDR2 YFSETQ. V lost 4 bases, J lost 1 base, and 11 bases lay in between. CDR3 residues: CASSPTTENTEAFF. In DNA, the CDR3 is TGCGCCAGCAGCCCAACGACGGAGAACACTGAAGCTTTCTTT.

The V gene is TRBV12-3 or TRBV12-4, the J gene TRBJ2-7, with D unresolved. Trimming stripped 5 bases from V and 2 bases from J, with 13 bases between. The CDR3 spans 14 residues. The CDR3 reads CASSPRLGTYEQYF. CDR3 in DNA: TGTGCCAGCAGTCCCCGTTTGGGTACCTACGAGCAGTACTTC.

The chain recombines TRBV19 with TRBJ1-5; D is undetermined. The germline V and J ends were trimmed by 8 bases and 4 bases, with 15 bases remaining between them. Looked up from germline, CDR1 is LNHDA and CDR2 is SQIVND (reference sequence). The CDR3 length is 14 residues. The CDR3 here is CASRPAGGNQPQHF. The CDR3, as DNA: TGTGCCAGTCGACCGGCGGGTGGAAATCAGCCCCAGCATTTT.

V and J are TRBV10-3 and TRBJ1-6; D ambiguous. Germline V gene data show CDR1 as ENHRY and CDR2 as SYGVKD. The CDR3 length is 13 residues. The V gene lost 6 bases and the J gene lost 8 bases, with 11 bases spanning the gap. The chain's CDR3 is CAIRGQWDSPLHF. The DNA of the CDR3 is TGTGCCATCAGGGGCCAATGGGATTCACCCCTCCACTTT.

This clonotype was observed a handful of times. The gene calls are TRBV6-2 or TRBV6-3 and TRBJ1-5; 10 nucleotides align to TRBD1. The germline V gene has CDR1 MNHEY and CDR2 SVGEGT. This CDR3 comprises 17 residues. V was pared by 5 bases and J by 0 bases, with 7 bases of the junction left unmatched. The chain's CDR3 is CASSATGGRGSNQPQHF. The CDR3 bases are TGTGCCAGCAGTGCGACAGGGGGCAGGGGTAGCAATCAGCCCCAGCATTTT.

On this clonotype itself: This may arise from a read error, as a much more abundant clone is one base away. This rearrangement joins TRBV7-3 to TRBJ1-5; D is possibly TRBD1 (6 bases). There are 14 residues in the CDR3. The germline gives CDR1 SGHTA, CDR2 FQGTGA. The CDR3 loop reads CASSSGTHVQPQHF. The CDR3 bases are TGCGCCAGCAGTTCCGGGACACATGTTCAGCCCCAGCATTTT.

This clonotype has only a few counts. DNA for the CDR3: TGTGCCAGTAGTACCGGACAGGGGGAAAGGCCCCAGCATTTT. Translation: CASSTGQGERPQHF. This sequence joins TRBV19 and TRBJ1-5; 10 bases agree with TRBD1. CDR1 is LNHDA, CDR2 SQIVND, per germline (reference sequence). This CDR3 spans 14 amino acids. Trimming took 4 bases from V and 9 from J; bases not matched to a gene: 6.

The rearrangement joins TRBV29-1 to TRBJ1-5; TRBD1 matches 8 bases. Germline CDR1 is SQVTM and CDR2 is ANQGSEA. The CDR3 loop spans 14 amino acids. V dropped 8 bases and J dropped 2; count of bases not matched to a gene: 8. The CDR3 DNA reads TGCAGCTTAGGTGACAGGGGCGGCAATCAGCCCCAGCATTTT. It translates to CSLGDRGGNQPQHF.